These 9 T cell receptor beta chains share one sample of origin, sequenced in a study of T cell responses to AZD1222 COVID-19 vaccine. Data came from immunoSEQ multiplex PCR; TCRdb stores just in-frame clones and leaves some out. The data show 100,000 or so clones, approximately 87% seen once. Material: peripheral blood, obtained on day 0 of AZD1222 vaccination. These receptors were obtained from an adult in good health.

CDR3 region: CASSLMRAGTNSPLHF. The DNA of the CDR3 is TGTGCCAGCAGCTTAATGAGGGCAGGGACGAATTCACCCCTCCACTTT. V is TRBV7-6 and J is TRBJ1-6; D possibly corresponds to TRBD1 (5 bases). The CDR3 is 16 residues long. Germline CDR1 SGHVS, CDR2 FNYEAQ. V shed 2 bases and J shed 7 bases, with 15 bases lying between them.

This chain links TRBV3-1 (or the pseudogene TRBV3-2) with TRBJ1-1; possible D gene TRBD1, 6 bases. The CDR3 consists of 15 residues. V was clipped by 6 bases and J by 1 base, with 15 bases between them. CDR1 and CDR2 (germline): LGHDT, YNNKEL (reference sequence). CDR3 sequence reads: CASSRQQGSNTEAFF. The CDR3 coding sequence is TGTGCCAGCAGTAGACAACAGGGCTCGAACACTGAAGCTTTCTTT.

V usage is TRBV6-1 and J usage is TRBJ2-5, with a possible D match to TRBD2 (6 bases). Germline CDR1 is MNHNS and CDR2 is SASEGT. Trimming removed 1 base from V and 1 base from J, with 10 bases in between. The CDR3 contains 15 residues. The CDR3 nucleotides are TGTGCCAGCAGTGAAGTCGGAGGGGCCCAAGAGACCCAGTACTTC. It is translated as CASSEVGGAQETQYF.

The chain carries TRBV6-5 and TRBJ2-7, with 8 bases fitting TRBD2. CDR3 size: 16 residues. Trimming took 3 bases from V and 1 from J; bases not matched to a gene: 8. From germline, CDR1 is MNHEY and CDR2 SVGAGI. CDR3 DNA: TGTGCCAGCAGTTATACCGCCGGGACTAGTTCCTACGAGCAGTACTTC. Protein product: CASSYTAGTSSYEQYF.

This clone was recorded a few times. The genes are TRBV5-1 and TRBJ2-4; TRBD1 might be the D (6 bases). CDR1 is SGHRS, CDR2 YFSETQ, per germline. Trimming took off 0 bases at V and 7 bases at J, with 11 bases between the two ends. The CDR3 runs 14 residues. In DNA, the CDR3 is TGCGCCAGCAGCTTGGAGGGGGTTGTGAACATTCAGTACTTC. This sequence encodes CASSLEGVVNIQYF.

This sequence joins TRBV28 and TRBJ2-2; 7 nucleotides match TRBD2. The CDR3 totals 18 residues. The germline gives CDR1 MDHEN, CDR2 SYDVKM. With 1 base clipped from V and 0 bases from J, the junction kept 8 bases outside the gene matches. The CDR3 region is CASSLSRARGANTGELFF. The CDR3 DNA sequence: TGTGCCAGCAGTTTATCCCGAGCCCGGGGGGCGAACACCGGGGAGCTGTTTTTT.

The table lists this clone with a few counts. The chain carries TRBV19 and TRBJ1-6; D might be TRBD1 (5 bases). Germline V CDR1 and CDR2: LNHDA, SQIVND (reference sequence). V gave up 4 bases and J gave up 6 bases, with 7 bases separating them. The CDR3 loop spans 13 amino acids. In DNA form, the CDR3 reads TGTGCCAGTAGTACCGGGGCTAATTCACCCCTCCACTTT. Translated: CASSTGANSPLHF.

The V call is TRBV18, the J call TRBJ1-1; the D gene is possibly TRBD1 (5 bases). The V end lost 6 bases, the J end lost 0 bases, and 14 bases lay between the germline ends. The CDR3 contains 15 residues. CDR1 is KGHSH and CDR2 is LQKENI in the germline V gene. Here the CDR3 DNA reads TGTGCCAGCTCCCCCGCAGGGCCTATGAACACTGAAGCTTTCTTT. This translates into CASSPAGPMNTEAFF.

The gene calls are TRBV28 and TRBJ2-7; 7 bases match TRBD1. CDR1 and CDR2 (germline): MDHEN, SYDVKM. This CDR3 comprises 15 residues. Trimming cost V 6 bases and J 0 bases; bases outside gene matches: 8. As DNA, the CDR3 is TGTGCCAGCAGGGGTGGACAGGCAAGCTCCTACGAGCAGTACTTC. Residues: CASRGGQASSYEQYF.